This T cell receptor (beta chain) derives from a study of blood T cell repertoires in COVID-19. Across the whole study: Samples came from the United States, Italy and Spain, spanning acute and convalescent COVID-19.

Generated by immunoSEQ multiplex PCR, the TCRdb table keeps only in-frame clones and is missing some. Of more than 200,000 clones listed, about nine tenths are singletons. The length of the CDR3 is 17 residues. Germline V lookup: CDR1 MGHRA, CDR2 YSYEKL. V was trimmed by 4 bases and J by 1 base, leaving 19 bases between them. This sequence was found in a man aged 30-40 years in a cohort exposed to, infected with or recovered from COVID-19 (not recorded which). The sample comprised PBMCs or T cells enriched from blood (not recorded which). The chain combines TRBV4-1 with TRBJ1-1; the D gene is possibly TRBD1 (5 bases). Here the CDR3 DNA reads TGCGCCAGCAGCCGCCAAATTACAGGCAGCGCGAACACTGAAGCTTTCTTT. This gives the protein CASSRQITGSANTEAFF.